This record concerns one T cell receptor beta chain sequence. What it binds is unknown. The data belong to a study of cytomegalovirus exposure and HLA in healthy donors. Study outcomes and limitations: Among immune exposure information, only CMV serostatus was available. Fewer N-insertions (relative to the approximately 670-donor mean) were reportedly seen in an Asian-associated ancestry cluster in a later analysis. Another analysis was done later, and it associated approximately 18,000 TCR beta sequences with HLA alleles at 0.05 false discovery rate. TCR beta chains numbering more than 150 were designated cytomegalovirus-associated.

60 Vbeta and 13 Jbeta primers were used in PCR. TCRdb's table, derived via immunoSEQ multiplex PCR, lists solely in-frame clones and lacks some. The repertoire holds 130,000 to 150,000 clones, with 80% to 85% as singletons. The CDR3 length is 13 residues. J lost 11 bases, V lost 1 base, and 7 bases had no gene match. CDR1 is KGHSY and CDR2 is FQNENV in the germline V gene. This sequence was found in a male donor in good health and CMV-seronegative. The sequenced sample was PBMCs. The chain employs TRBV16 and TRBJ1-1; 7 nucleotides align to TRBD1. The CDR3 DNA follows: TGTGCCAGCAGCCAATTGGTAGGGACAGAGGCTTTCTTT. It translates to CASSQLVGTEAFF.